A single TCR beta chain is shown here with its context. The V end lost 6 bases, the J end lost 4 bases, and 7 bases lay between the germline ends. Per germline, CDR1 LNHDA and CDR2 SQIVND (reference sequence). The CDR3 totals 11 residues. In the original workflow: How many nucleated cells were present was estimated from reference gene primer amplification. Sequencing used immunoSEQ multiplex PCR; TCRdb keeps in-frame clones, though not all of them. D and trimming come from the DNA, and the V and J calls and clone size come from that table. The repertoire holds about 150,000 clones, with around 84% as singletons. The source of the sample is a study of blood T cell repertoires in COVID-19. At the level of the study: Sites across the United States, Italy and Spain contributed samples from acute and convalescent COVID-19. PBMCs, B-cell-depleted T cells, or T cells were the source of the cDNA or gDNA that made up the material.

Material: peripheral blood. The TCR sequence derives from a woman between 45 and 65 years old with acute or convalescent COVID-19. The chain is built from TRBV19 and TRBJ2-7, with D possibly being TRBD2 (6 bases). CDR3 sequence (DNA): TGTGCCAGTAGCGGGAGTTACGAGCAGTACTTC. The encoded protein is CASSGSYEQYF.